Sequencing of this T cell receptor (beta chain) was carried out in a study of T cells in Graves' hyperthyroidism and ophthalmopathy (dated by TCRdb to the late 2010s). As for the study more broadly: Peripheral blood samples were taken at the time of initial diagnosis, prior to any treatment. A discovery cohort of about 95 patients, approximately 45 with Graves' ophthalmopathy and 57 with stable Graves' hyperthyroidism, was used to find distinguishing TCR V-J signatures. Prospective prediction of ophthalmopathy was tested in an independent validation cohort of 18 to 20 hyperthyroidism patients and 17 patients who later progressed to ophthalmopathy. For training and testing, the 95 to 100 patients in the discovery cohort were randomly divided in a 7:3 ratio. Thyroid tissue and blood T-cell repertoires from more than 5 Graves' hyperthyroidism patients were also compared in the study. After sampling, hyperthyroidism patients received methimazole starting at 30 mg daily, and ophthalmopathy patients received high-dose intravenous methylprednisolone. The paper reports TCR Vbeta CDR3 sequencing of some 140 peripheral blood samples: some 41 ophthalmopathy, under 80 hyperthyroidism and approximately 17 progressor patients. Study-wide findings and limitations: No statistical method was used to set the sample size in advance, and investigators knew the group allocation. In cross-validation, a model built on a 13 V-J signature told ophthalmopathy apart from stable hyperthyroidism with approximately 91% sensitivity and approximately 81% specificity, and in testing the same model reached 80%/75%. Blood samples also contained most of the expanded thyroid clonotypes (frequency above 0.001), which suggests that blood repertoires may reflect thyroid immune responses. During validation, the model predicted progression to ophthalmopathy a median of about 6.3 months ahead of onset, with almost 71% sensitivity and about 75% specificity.

This clonotype was counted ten times or more. The antigen this receptor binds is unknown. No clone much larger than this one lies a single base away; base qualities are absent. The TCR beta CDR3 regions were amplified from RNA transcripts. The first round of RT-PCR for the TCR CDR3 was performed with the HTBI primer set and the Qiagen OneStep RT-PCR kit. Libraries were constructed in a second round of multiplex PCR, after which size selection and purification were performed. The libraries were sequenced on an Illumina HiSeq2000 using paired-end 100 bp reads. On the study's bioinformatics: Raw data were processed with SOAPnuke, discarding reads with adapters, uncalled bases, mean Phred below 15, or no exact constant-primer or identifier match. COPE v1.2.5 was used to merge high-quality paired reads, and clonotypes were defined as unique nucleotide sequences. MiTCR v1.1 was used to align clonotypes to the IMGT TRBV, TRBD and TRBJ reference segments. Only V-J combinations with frequency above 0.0001, covering about 99% of repertoires, were analysed. The TCS score was defined as the ratio of F50 (clonal expansion) to E x V (chaos), calculated using BLOSUM62-based TCRdist between CDR3 peptides within each V-J. Welch's t-statistics and random forest reduced around 520 V-J features to fewer than 15, which were used in a naive Bayes classifier (R e1071). TCRdb reworked the public reads: Q25 trimming with fastp, MiXCR clone assembly, productive beta chains retained. Identical CDR3 protein sequences are pooled into one entry, listed with their most common genes and DNA. TCRdb's processing, not the authors', yielded these V and J calls. The sample records 500,000 to 650,000 distinct CDR3 sequences, about 14% of which are singletons. The top ten clones comprise 14% of the sample.

Stable Graves' hyperthyroidism was defined as the absence of progression to ophthalmopathy over 18 months of follow-up. Hyperthyroidism patients were newly diagnosed, with disease duration under 2 months, and aged 18 to 65 years. Patients with uncontrolled infections, other autoimmune diseases, pregnancy or lactation were excluded. Diagnoses were established on the basis of clinical symptoms, serum thyroxine and TRAb, thyroid ultrasound, and orbital computed tomography. PBMCs were isolated from more than 8 ml of fresh peripheral blood by Ficoll-Paque density gradient centrifugation. Total RNA was extracted with Trizol reagent, and quality was checked on an Agilent 2100 Bioanalyzer. The germline V gene (reference sequence) gives CDR1 as MNHEY and CDR2 as SMNVEV. V sheds 4 bases and J sheds 0 bases, leaving 7 bases between their ends. CDR3 length: 14 amino acids, cysteine to phenylalanine. Solely the CDR3 DNA is kept, with 42 bases framed from the first base.

This sequence originates from a woman in her forties with Graves' hyperthyroidism. The V and J genes are TRBV27 and TRBJ2-4; there is no confident call for the D gene. The sequencing input was blood. CDR3 sequence: CASSSNLAKNIQYF. In nucleotides, the sequence is TGTGCCAGCAGTTCGAACCTAGCCAAAAACATTCAGTACTTC.